A selection of T cell receptor beta chains follows, all from one sample in a study of blood T cells in healthy people across ages. TCRdb re-called the 5' RACE reads with MiXCR, one entry per CDR3 protein. Counted here are roughly 1.5 million distinct CDR3 sequences, roughly 43% occurring once; the ten biggest clones make up just over 4%. Source material: blood. These receptors originate from a woman aged 18 to 35 in good health. Each CDR3 is given without its conserved first and last residue. Rows give clone size only sometimes, using once, few, many, or a class for an expanded clone.

v_call	clone_size	j_call	cdr3_aa
TRBV7-9	.	TRBJ2-3	ASSPLGGRRVDTQY
TRBV11-2	.	TRBJ2-1	ASSLGGDFLPHERF
TRBV5-5	.	TRBJ2-3	ASSLAGTIGTDTQY
TRBV6-5	.	TRBJ2-1	ASSKLVANEQF
TRBV27	few	TRBJ1-2	ASTTGHYGYT
TRBV12-3/TRBV12-4	few	TRBJ1-4	ASRAGTGDPNEKLF
TRBV11-2	few	TRBJ1-2	ASSLRRDSYGYT
TRBV5-1	once	TRBJ2-2	ASSPSYADTGELF
TRBV6-5	once	TRBJ2-7	ASSYRAASYEQY
TRBV20-1	.	TRBJ1-1	SARTTGANTEAF
TRBV28	.	TRBJ2-5	ASSTSGRGETQY
TRBV10-3	.	TRBJ2-3	AISRDRFSDTQY